These T cell receptor beta chains were read from a single sample in a study of cytomegalovirus exposure and HLA in healthy donors. Here immunoSEQ multiplex PCR was the method, and the copy in TCRdb shows in-frame clones only, minus some. The sample has around 190,000 clones; approximately 77% are singletons. The sequenced sample was PBMCs. The receptors here all came from a man aged 35-49 years in good health and CMV-seropositive. Each CDR3 is given with its conserved first and last residue. The order of the fields is J gene, D gene, clone size, V gene, CDR3 DNA, CDR3 protein. The D gene is left open where the match is weak. Clone sizes are given selectively: once, few, many, or a class where the clone is expanded.

>TRBJ2-3|-|-|TRBV5-4
TGTGCCAGCAGCTGGGCTAGCGACAACACAGATACGCAGTATTTT
CASSWASDNTDTQYF
>TRBJ2-3|-|-|TRBV2
TGTGCCAGCAGCGAGGAGAAACATTCTCGGTCAGATACGCAGTATTTT
CASSEEKHSRSDTQYF
>TRBJ2-5|TRBD2|-|TRBV19
TGTGCCAGTAAGGAGCGGGGTCAAGAGACCCAGTACTTC
CASKERGQETQYF
>TRBJ2-1|-|-|TRBV18
TGTGCCAGCTCACCTTTGGAAAACAGGGGAGGTGAGCAGTTCTTC
CASSPLENRGGEQFF
>TRBJ2-3|TRBD1|-|TRBV5-4
TGTGCCAGCAGCCCATCCCTGACAGGGGTCGATACGCAGTATTTT
CASSPSLTGVDTQYF
>TRBJ2-3|-|-|TRBV19
TGTGCCAGTAGCCTTGGACAGAGCACAGATACGCAGTATTTT
CASSLGQSTDTQYF
>TRBJ2-7|TRBD1|few|TRBV5-4
TGTGCCAGCAGCTTGGGGGACAGCCACTCGGGCTACGAGCAGTACTTC
CASSLGDSHSGYEQYF
>TRBJ2-2|-|-|TRBV9
TGTGCCAGCAGCGTATGGGCGCGGGCCGGGGAGCTGTTTTTT
CASSVWARAGELFF
>TRBJ2-2|-|-|TRBV7-3
TGTGCCAGCAGCTCCTTCTTACAGGGATCCGGGGAGCTGTTTTTT
CASSSFLQGSGELFF
>TRBJ2-2|TRBD2|once|TRBV5-1
TGCGCCAGCAGCTTGACCGCGGGGGCGAACACCGGGGAGCTGTTTTTT
CASSLTAGANTGELFF
>TRBJ1-1|-|-|TRBV2
TGTGCCAGCAGGTTCGTTTCAGCGAAAAACACTGAAGCTTTCTTT
CASRFVSAKNTEAFF
>TRBJ2-5|-|-|TRBV7-6
TGTGCCATCCAGCTGGTGCGGGGGCCGCAAGAGACCCAGTACTTC
CAIQLVRGPQETQYF
>TRBJ2-3|TRBD2|-|TRBV29-1
TGCAGCGTTGAACTAGCGGGGGAGCAGGGCACAGATACGCAGTATTTT
CSVELAGEQGTDTQYF
>TRBJ2-7|-|-|TRBV9
TGTGCCAGCAGCGTAGGATGGACACCCCCCTACGAGCAGTACTTC
CASSVGWTPPYEQYF
>TRBJ1-2|TRBD1|once|TRBV6-5
TGTGCCAGCAGTGAAGGACAGGATTTGGGCTACACCTTC
CASSEGQDLGYTF
>TRBJ2-1|TRBD2|-|TRBV25-1
TGTGCCAGCAGTGTAGCGGGAGGGCCGGGTGAGCAGTTCTTC
CASSVAGGPGEQFF
>TRBJ2-7|-|-|TRBV9
TGTGCCAGCAGCGTAGGCGGACAGACCCCTTGGGAGCAGTACTTC
CASSVGGQTPWEQYF
>TRBJ2-1|TRBD2|-|TRBV7-2
TGTGCCAGCAGCCCAGCGAGGGGACTAGACTACTACAATGAGCAGTTCTTC
CASSPARGLDYYNEQFF
>TRBJ1-5|TRBD1|-|TRBV4-3
TGCGCCAGCAGCCAGGGGACAGGGGCTCTCCAGCCCCAGCATTTT
CASSQGTGALQPQHF
>TRBJ1-5|-|-|TRBV7-8
TGTGCCAGCAGCCCCTCGGGGGGGGACAATCAGCCCCAGCATTTT
CASSPSGGDNQPQHF
>TRBJ2-7|TRBD2|few|TRBV13
TGTGCCAGCAGCTTATCGGCTAGCGGGAGTGTTAGCTTC
CASSLSASGSVSF
>TRBJ1-4|-|-|TRBV7-2
TGTGCCAGCAGTCCAGCCAGGGGAAACATTGAAAAACTGTTTTTT
CASSPARGNIEKLFF
>TRBJ2-5|-|-|TRBV5-1
TGCGCCAGCAGCTTAGAGGGAGTGCGGGAGACCCAGTACTTC
CASSLEGVRETQYF
>TRBJ1-5|-|-|TRBV6-1
TGTGCCAGCAGACCGAGGGCCAATCAGCCCCAGCATTTT
CASRPRANQPQHF
>TRBJ2-1|TRBD2|once|TRBV7-9
TGTGCCAGCAGCCCCCGGACTAGCTCCTACAATGAGCAGTTCTTC
CASSPRTSSYNEQFF
>TRBJ2-1|TRBD1|-|TRBV27
TGTGCCAGCAGTCCGTGGACAGGGAATGAGCAGTTCTTC
CASSPWTGNEQFF
>TRBJ2-1|TRBD2|-|TRBV27
TGTGCCAGCAGTACTCGGGGGGGCCCGTACAATGAGCAGTTCTTC
CASSTRGGPYNEQFF
>TRBJ1-6|-|-|TRBV4-1
TGCGCCAGCAGCCAAGTCAGTGATAATTCACCCCTCCACTTT
CASSQVSDNSPLHF
>TRBJ1-4|TRBD1|-|TRBV6-4
TGTGCCAGCAGTCAAGGACAGGGGGGCGAGATCGGGGAAAAACTGTTTTTT
CASSQGQGGEIGEKLFF
>TRBJ2-5|TRBD2|few|TRBV28
TGTGCCAGCACTGGGCGGGGGACGGGCCCCGGGACCCAGTACTTC
CASTGRGTGPGTQYF
>TRBJ2-2|TRBD1|-|TRBV5-1
TGCGCCAGCAGCGGAGGGACAGGGGGCACCGGGGAGCTGTTTTTT
CASSGGTGGTGELFF
>TRBJ2-1|TRBD2|-|TRBV14
TGTGCCAGCAGCCAAAGCGGGGGGTCCAATGAGCAGTTCTTC
CASSQSGGSNEQFF
>TRBJ2-1|TRBD2|-|TRBV11-1
TGTGCCAGCAGCTTTAGCGGGGGCTACAATGAGCAGTTCTTC
CASSFSGGYNEQFF
>TRBJ1-2|TRBD1|once|TRBV6-6
TGTGCCAGCAACATACAGGGGGGGGACTATGGCTACACCTTC
CASNIQGGDYGYTF
>TRBJ1-2|-|few|TRBV7-9
TGTGCCAGCAGCCCACAACAAGCGGGCGTAATGGGCTACACCTTC
CASSPQQAGVMGYTF
>TRBJ2-3|-|-|TRBV13
TGTGCCAGCAGCTTCCGCAGGGCTAGTGATACAGATACGCAGTATTTT
CASSFRRASDTDTQYF
>TRBJ2-1|TRBD2|-|TRBV6-1
TGTGCCAGCAGTGATAAGGGACTAGCGGGGAGCTCCTACAATGAGCAGTTCTTC
CASSDKGLAGSSYNEQFF
>TRBJ2-3|-|-|TRBV9
TGTGCCAGCAGCGTAACAGGGGGGGGGACAGATACGCAGTATTTT
CASSVTGGGTDTQYF
>TRBJ2-7|-|-|TRBV4-3
TGCGCCAGCAGCCAAGAGGTGAGACAAGTCTACGAGCAGTACTTC
CASSQEVRQVYEQYF
>TRBJ2-5|-|once|TRBV6-1
TGTGCCAGCAGTGAAATCGTTTTGGGGACATCTGAGACCCAGTACTTC
CASSEIVLGTSETQYF
>TRBJ2-7|-|once|TRBV5-1
TGCGCCAGCAGCTTGGACAGGGTCAACTACGAGCAGTACTTC
CASSLDRVNYEQYF
>TRBJ1-4|-|-|TRBV7-8
TGTGCCAGCAGCTTAACGGGGGGCGGAGGAAAACTGTTTTTT
CASSLTGGGGKLFF
>TRBJ2-2|-|-|TRBV6-5
TGTGCCACCCACTATTCTCTACTTCACACCGGGGAGCTGTTTTTT
CATHYSLLHTGELFF
>TRBJ2-5|TRBD1|-|TRBV15
TGTGCCACCAGCAGACGGGACAGAAACCAAGAGACCCAGTACTTC
CATSRRDRNQETQYF
>TRBJ1-6|-|once|TRBV4-1
TGCGCCAGCAGCCAAGATCCCCGCGGGCCCGTAAATTCACCCCTCCACTTT
CASSQDPRGPVNSPLHF
>TRBJ1-2|-|-|TRBV6-6
TGTGCCAGCAGTTACTCGGCAGAACCTAACTATGGCTACACCTTC
CASSYSAEPNYGYTF
>TRBJ2-6|-|-|TRBV7-3
TGTGCCAGCAGCCGCCCCGGAGCCTCTGGGGCCAACGTCCTGACTTTC
CASSRPGASGANVLTF
>TRBJ1-5|TRBD1|-|TRBV6-5
TGTGCCAGCAGTTCACAGGGGCACAAGCAGCCCCAGCATTTT
CASSSQGHKQPQHF
>TRBJ2-7|-|-|TRBV5-1
TGCGCCAGCAGCCCCTCACCAGGGTTCTCCTACGAGCAGTACTTC
CASSPSPGFSYEQYF
>TRBJ1-2|TRBD1|few|TRBV27
TGTGCCAGCAGTTTATCTCCGAGGGGGCGGGATGGCTACACCTTC
CASSLSPRGRDGYTF
>TRBJ2-2|TRBD2|-|TRBV19
TGTGCCAGCCGGGGACTAGTCCTAACGAACACCGGGGAGCTGTTTTTT
CASRGLVLTNTGELFF
>TRBJ2-1|TRBD2|-|TRBV7-9
TGTTCCAGCAGCTTAGGTAGCGGGGGGGTAGTGTACAATGAGCAGTTCTTC
CSSSLGSGGVVYNEQFF
>TRBJ2-3|TRBD2|-|TRBV7-9
TGTGCCAGCAGCTTCAGACTAGCGGGAGTTACAGATACGCAGTATTTT
CASSFRLAGVTDTQYF